Sequencing of this TCR beta chain was carried out in a study of CXCR3-negative and CXCR3-positive naive CD8 T cells. The wider study: Summed over all libraries, TRB reads came to about 140 million, with about 1.5 +/- 0.3 million per library. Overall study findings and caveats: Against CXCR3-negative naive cells, CXCR3-positive naive cells showed more hydrophobic TRB CDR3s.

UMI-labeled 5' RACE yielded the TRB cDNA libraries. TCRdb reprocessed the 5' RACE reads; each CDR3 protein has one entry and no DNA is given. The sample data list 100,000 to 150,000 distinct CDR3 sequences. In regard to this clonotype: The antigen is unknown.

Triplicate sorting captured 300,000 cells each from every CD8+ T cell subset. Naive CD8+ T lymphocytes were specified as CD45RO-CCR7+CD27+CD95-. This receptor was identified in a human donor in good health. Some clones in this sample may be carry-over from other donors' samples. Sequenced input: naive CXCR3- CD8+ T cells from blood. The sample's subset: CD45RO-CCR7+CD27+CD95- naive CD8+ T cells lacking CXCR3 (TNR3-).

The CDR3 here is CASSPGLAGGPGSYEQYF. This chain joins TRBV12-3 or TRBV12-4 and TRBJ2-7; the TRBD2 assignment by TCRdb is unverifiable without DNA. The length of the CDR3 is 18 residues.